This passage covers 15 T cell receptor beta chains from one sample sequenced in a study of blood T cell repertoires in COVID-19. Method: immunoSEQ multiplex PCR; TCRdb's copy keeps in-frame clones and lacks some. This sample yields fewer than 200,000 clones, of which 80% to 90% are seen a single time; under 2% belongs to the top ten. The sequencing input was peripheral blood. The receptor set was obtained from a man younger than 35 who had recovered from COVID-19.

V and J are TRBV3-1 (or the pseudogene TRBV3-2) and TRBJ1-2, with 11 bases aligning to TRBD1. The CDR3 extends over 16 amino acids. Trimming took 4 bases from V and 6 from J; bases not matched to a gene: 10. Germline CDR1 is LGHDT and CDR2 is YNNKEL (reference sequence). The DNA of the CDR3 is TGTGCCAGCAGCCGTAATGTGGGACAGGGGGTCGATGGCTACACCTTC. This encodes CASSRNVGQGVDGYTF.

J is TRBJ1-3 and V is TRBV28; D call uncertain. Per germline, CDR1 MDHEN and CDR2 SYDVKM. With 2 bases removed from V and 0 bases from J, the gap between germline ends came to 14 bases. The CDR3 runs 17 residues. The CDR3 region has the DNA TGTGCCAGCAGTTTACCCCCTTGGCGGGGCTCTGGAAACACCATATATTTT. Protein sequence: CASSLPPWRGSGNTIYF.

V is TRBV7-9 and J is TRBJ1-1, with a tentative D call TRBD1 (6 bases). Trimming pared 5 bases from V and 6 bases from J, leaving 13 bases between. The CDR3 extends over 13 amino acids. Germline V gene sequence: CDR1 SEHNR, CDR2 FQNEAQ (reference sequence). The CDR3 DNA reads as TGTGCCAGCAGCCCCACAGGGTCCCCTGAAGCTTTCTTT. Its translation: CASSPTGSPEAFF. Full variable domain (outside the CDR3, taken from reference TRBV7-9 and TRBJ1-1): DTGVSQNPRHKITKRGQNVTFRCDPISEHNRLYWYRQTLGQGPEFLTYFQNEAQLEKSRLLSDRFSAERPKGSFSTLEIQRTEQGDSAMYLCASSPTGSPEAFFGQGTRLTVV.

The rearrangement joins TRBV28 to TRBJ2-3, with D maybe TRBD2 (6 bases). V shed 3 bases and J shed 3 bases, with 10 bases lying between them. The CDR3 contains 14 residues. Germline V gene sequence: CDR1 MDHEN, CDR2 SYDVKM. The CDR3 loop reads CASSFGGATDTQYF. In nucleotides, the CDR3 is TGTGCCAGCAGTTTCGGAGGGGCAACAGATACGCAGTATTTT.

V is TRBV10-3 and J is TRBJ2-7, with 7 bases that match TRBD1. Germline CDR1 ENHRY, CDR2 SYGVKD. The CDR3 loop spans 15 amino acids. J was trimmed by 0 bases and V by 10 bases; bases with no gene match: 12. CDR3 DNA sequence: TGTGCCACCAAAACAGGGGCTGTTAACTCCTACGAGCAGTACTTC. Amino acid sequence: CATKTGAVNSYEQYF.

This chain uses TRBV5-1 with TRBJ1-2; 8 bases align to TRBD1. CDR3 size: 14 residues. The germline V gene encodes CDR1 SGHRS and CDR2 YFSETQ. Unmatched junction bases numbered 10, after V lost 4 bases and J lost 8 bases. CDR3 nucleotide sequence: TGCGCCAGCAGCCCCGGACAGGGCGCGGACGGCTACACCTTC. This encodes CASSPGQGADGYTF. The variable domain in full, with the rest retrieved from reference TRBV5-1 and TRBJ1-2, is KAGVTQTPRYLIKTRGQQVTLSCSPISGHRSVSWYQQTPGQGLQFLFEYFSETQRNKGNFPGRFSGRQFSNSRSEMNVSTLELGDSALYLCASSPGQGADGYTFGSGTRLTVV.

The rearrangement uses TRBV7-6 and TRBJ2-1, with 12 bases fitting TRBD2. This CDR3 is built from 16 residues. The V gene end was trimmed by 3 bases and the J gene end by 5 bases; junction bases not matched to a gene: 5. CDR1 SGHVS and CDR2 FNYEAQ come from the germline V gene. The CDR3 nucleotides are TGTGCCAGCAGCTTGTACGGACTAGCGGGGAACAATGAGCAGTTCTTC. Encoded protein: CASSLYGLAGNNEQFF.

The chain combines TRBV5-4 with TRBJ2-5; D possibly corresponds to TRBD2 (6 bases). The CDR3 runs 15 residues. CDR1 is SGHNT, CDR2 YYREEE, per germline (reference sequence). Trimming shortened V by 4 bases and J by 2 bases, and 15 bases separated the two germline ends. CDR3 amino acids: CASSDGGGTQETQYF. The CDR3 coding sequence is TGTGCCAGCAGCGACGGCGGCGGGACGCAAGAGACCCAGTACTTC.

This chain links TRBV4-2 with TRBJ1-3; 7 nucleotides align to TRBD1. Germline lookup yields CDR1 LGHNA and CDR2 YNFKEQ. The CDR3 extends over 18 amino acids. V shed 0 bases, J shed 1 base, and the junction held 9 bases outside the gene matches. The CDR3 spells CASSQDRYRGHSGNTIYF. As DNA, the CDR3 is TGTGCCAGCAGCCAAGATCGGTACAGGGGACATTCTGGAAACACCATATATTTT.

In DNA form, the CDR3 reads TGTGCCATCAGGTCAAGCGGGAGCTACGAGCAGTACTTC. This sequence encodes CAIRSSGSYEQYF. This rearrangement joins TRBV10-3 to TRBJ2-7; 8 bases match TRBD2. Per the germline V gene, CDR1 is ENHRY and CDR2 is SYGVKD. This CDR3 spans 13 amino acids. The V and J ends lost 6 bases and 3 bases, in that order; junction bases with no gene match: 4.

The chain carries TRBV12-3 or TRBV12-4 and TRBJ1-2, with D maybe TRBD1 (5 bases). Trimming cost V 6 bases and J 8 bases, with 16 bases left between them. CDR3 length equals 13 residues. In DNA form, the CDR3 reads TGTGCCAGCAGACCTGACCGGGGGTACGGCTACACCTTC. It is translated as CASRPDRGYGYTF.

The CDR3 nucleotides are TGTGCCACCAGCAGAGTCGGCGGGGGGGAAAATCAGCCCCAGCATTTT. It encodes CATSRVGGGENQPQHF. The chain is built from TRBV15 and TRBJ1-5, with D perhaps matching TRBD1 (5 bases). Germline CDR1 LNHNV, CDR2 YYDKDF (reference sequence). The V and J ends lost 1 base and 4 bases respectively, with 14 bases between them. This CDR3 is 16 amino acids long.

J is TRBJ1-3 and V is TRBV11-2; D gene unclear. V lost 1 base and J 1 base, leaving 2 bases between the germline ends. The germline V gene encodes CDR1 SGHAT and CDR2 FQNNGV. CDR3 size: 13 residues. CDR3 amino acids: CASSLASGNTIYF. CDR3 nucleotides: TGTGCCAGCAGCTTAGCATCTGGAAACACCATATATTTT.

This clone came up many times. The chain employs TRBV11-2 and TRBJ2-5, with 7 bases fitting TRBD2. The CDR3 runs 15 residues. The junction had 15 bases not matched to a gene; V was cut back by 5 bases and J by 9 bases. Germline CDR1 is SGHAT and CDR2 is FQNNGV. The CDR3 coding sequence is TGTGCCAGCAGCCCAGCCGGCAGCGGGACGCAGCCCCAGTACTTC. Residues: CASSPAGSGTQPQYF.

V is TRBV20-1 and J is TRBJ1-5; D gene unclear. Trimming shortened V by 3 bases and J by 9 bases, and 15 bases separated the two germline ends. The CDR3 loop spans 13 amino acids. Germline V lookup: CDR1 DFQATT, CDR2 SNEGSKA (reference sequence). The CDR3 bases are TGCAGTGCTAGTCAGGAGGCAATGAGGCCCCAGCATTTT. Its protein product is CSASQEAMRPQHF.